This T cell receptor beta chain was obtained from a study of cytomegalovirus exposure and HLA in healthy donors. General study findings and limits: The productive fraction for most TCR beta V segments was about 87% or about 30% in an earlier analysis. Accounts indicate the classifier identified cytomegalovirus status with strong specificity and sensitivity. Most subjects had HLA-A and HLA-B alleles reportedly predicted accurately by TCR beta sequences.

The PCR used 60 Vbeta and 13 Jbeta primers. Sequencing was performed with immunoSEQ multiplex PCR; in TCRdb, only in-frame clones are kept and a portion is missing. Here the sample spans 250,000 or so clones, about 83% being singletons. On this clone itself: Its matching antigen is unknown.

The sample taken for sequencing was PBMCs. The receptor was isolated from a human donor in good health.

CDR3 sequence: CASSVDVRLAVNEQFF. CDR3 nucleotide sequence: TGTGCCAGCAGCGTAGACGTAAGACTAGCAGTCAATGAGCAGTTCTTC. The chain joins TRBV9 to TRBJ2-1; TRBD2 agrees at 7 bases. The CDR3 covers 16 residues. Germline V gene data show CDR1 as SGDLS and CDR2 as YYNGEE. V trimming: 0 bases; J trimming: 6 bases; junction bases outside the gene matches: 9.